These 23 T cell receptor beta chains were all obtained from the same sample, sequenced in a study of blood T cell repertoires in COVID-19. The method was immunoSEQ multiplex PCR; TCRdb's version includes in-frame clones alone and lacks a portion of them. Of around 290,000 clones listed, around 89% were seen once; the top ten hold approximately 4.6%. Sequenced sample: peripheral blood. The receptors shown here come from a man aged 35 to 55 with acute or convalescent COVID-19.

V usage is TRBV7-7 and J usage is TRBJ2-2; a possible D gene is TRBD2 (5 bases). The CDR3 sequence is 16 residues long. Germline V lookup: CDR1 SSHAT, CDR2 FNYEAQ (reference sequence). Trimming pared 2 bases from V and 4 bases from J, leaving 14 bases between. CDR3 amino acids: CASSLSRVASTGELFF. The DNA for the CDR3 is TGTGCCAGCAGCTTAAGTCGGGTAGCGAGCACCGGGGAGCTGTTTTTT.

The chain combines TRBV19 with TRBJ1-1; tentatively, D is TRBD1 (5 bases). V gave up 8 bases and J gave up 1 base, with 17 bases separating them. The CDR3 length is 15 residues. Germline V gene lookup returns CDR1 LNHDA and CDR2 SQIVND (reference sequence). CDR3 sequence (DNA): TGTGCCAGTGTTACTGCTGACAGAACGAACACTGAAGCTTTCTTT. Residues: CASVTADRTNTEAFF.

V is TRBV7-6 and J is TRBJ1-2; TRBD1 matches at 7 bases. The CDR3 loop spans 15 amino acids. Germline assignment: CDR1 SGHVS and CDR2 FNYEAQ. After removal of 4 bases from V and 5 bases from J, the junction contained 10 bases not matched to a gene. This CDR3 reads CASSYPTGARYGYTF. CDR3 coding DNA: TGTGCCAGCAGCTATCCTACAGGGGCCCGGTATGGCTACACCTTC.

This clone was observed once. The rearrangement uses TRBV28 and TRBJ1-4, with 8 bases lining up with TRBD1. Trimming removed 7 bases from V and 7 bases from J; junction bases left unmatched: 8. The CDR3 consists of 14 residues. Germline V lookup: CDR1 MDHEN, CDR2 SYDVKM. The CDR3 DNA follows: TGTGCCAGCATAGGGAGGACAGGGAGTGAAAAACTGTTTTTT. Amino acid sequence: CASIGRTGSEKLFF.

The chain couples TRBV28 to TRBJ2-7; 10 bases line up with TRBD1. The V segment lost 8 bases and the J segment 3 bases; nucleotides outside the gene matches: 13. The CDR3 is 16 amino acids. Germline V lookup: CDR1 MDHEN, CDR2 SYDVKM. The CDR3 DNA follows: TGTGCCAGCCTCTTCGGGTCGACAGGGGGCGGCTACGAGCAGTACTTC. Amino acid sequence: CASLFGSTGGGYEQYF.

The chain employs TRBV19 and TRBJ1-2, with 10 bases matching TRBD1. V trimming: 7 bases; J trimming: 6 bases; junction bases outside the gene matches: 17. The CDR3 has 17 residues. Germline CDR1 LNHDA, CDR2 SQIVND (reference sequence). In nucleotides, the CDR3 is TGTGCCAGTACTCAGGAGGGACAGGGGTACATATACCATGGCTACACCTTC. Translation: CASTQEGQGYIYHGYTF.

The chain is built from TRBV7-3 and TRBJ2-2, with 11 bases that match TRBD2. The germline CDR1 and CDR2 sequences are SGHTA and FQGTGA. This CDR3 has 15 residues. The V and J ends lost 3 bases and 6 bases, in that order; junction bases with no gene match: 3. CDR3 amino acids: CASSLGTSGSGELFF. In nucleotides, the CDR3 is TGTGCCAGCAGCTTGGGGACTAGCGGATCCGGGGAGCTGTTTTTT.

The chain has TRBV6-1 and TRBJ2-7; D gene unclear. Trimming removed 2 bases at V and 7 bases at J, with 12 bases between. This CDR3 contains 13 residues. The V gene's germline CDR1 is MNHNS and CDR2 SASEGT. CDR3 residues: CASSESPGWEQYF. CDR3 DNA sequence: TGTGCCAGCAGTGAATCCCCCGGGTGGGAGCAGTACTTC.

The CDR3, as DNA: TGCGCCAGACTGGGACAAGAGAACACTGAAGCTTTCTTT. It translates to CARLGQENTEAFF. V is TRBV4-1 and J is TRBJ1-1, with a weak D call TRBD1 (6 bases). V was pared by 9 bases and J by 1 base, with 12 bases between. CDR3 length equals 13 residues. Germline assignment: CDR1 MGHRA and CDR2 YSYEKL.

The genes are TRBV7-2 and TRBJ1-1; a possible D gene is TRBD1 (6 bases). The CDR3 spans 14 residues. Trimming shortened V by 8 bases and J by 2 bases, and 15 bases separated the two germline ends. Germline CDR1 reads SGHTA; CDR2 reads FQGNSA. The CDR3 region has the DNA TGTGCCAGCTTAGGGGGGGCGGGAAACACTGAAGCTTTCTTT. Translation gives CASLGGAGNTEAFF. The entire variable domain, with the rest obtained from reference TRBV7-2 and TRBJ1-1, is as follows: GAGVSQSPSNKVTEKGKDVELRCDPISGHTALYWYRQSLGQGLEFLIYFQGNSAPDKSGLPSDRFSAERTGGSVSTLTIQRTQQEDSAVYLCASLGGAGNTEAFFGQGTRLTVV.

The genes are TRBV7-3 and TRBJ2-1, with D perhaps matching TRBD1 (6 bases). The CDR3 sequence is 15 residues long. V was trimmed by 5 bases and J by 6 bases, leaving 17 bases between them. CDR1 and CDR2 (germline): SGHTA, FQGTGA. Here the CDR3 reads CASSPGHVGANEQFF. The CDR3 region has the DNA TGTGCCAGCAGCCCGGGACACGTGGGGGCCAATGAGCAGTTCTTC. Full variable domain (rest looked up from reference TRBV7-3 and TRBJ2-1): GAGVSQTPSNKVTEKGKYVELRCDPISGHTALYWYRQSLGQGPEFLIYFQGTGAADDSGLPNDRFFAVRPEGSVSTLKIQRTERGDSAVYLCASSPGHVGANEQFFGPGTRLTVL.

A remark on this clone: At one boundary the junction diverges from the germline segment, which might be a read error. J is TRBJ2-2 and V is TRBV7-6, with D maybe TRBD1 (6 bases). The V gene's germline CDR1 is SGHVS and CDR2 FNYEAQ. The CDR3 has 15 residues. The CDR3: CASGFGQTNTGELFF. The CDR3 DNA reads TGTGCCAGCGGCTTTGGACAGACGAACACCGGGGAGCTGTTTTTT.

The chain is built from TRBV19 and TRBJ2-3, with 15 positions matching TRBD2. Germline CDR1 LNHDA, CDR2 SQIVND (reference sequence). After removal of 10 bases from V and 5 bases from J, the junction contained 4 bases not matched to a gene. The CDR3 loop spans 14 amino acids. The CDR3 loop is CATGLAGGQDTQYF. CDR3 sequence (DNA): TGTGCCACCGGACTAGCGGGGGGGCAAGATACGCAGTATTTT.

This sequence joins TRBV7-7 and TRBJ2-1; the D gene is possibly TRBD1 (6 bases). CDR1 and CDR2 (germline): SSHAT, FNYEAQ (reference sequence). The V and J ends lost 5 bases and 6 bases respectively, with 23 bases between them. The CDR3 runs to 17 residues. The CDR3 DNA sequence: TGTGCCAGCAGCCCTATGCTTGGGCAGGGGAAGAGCAATGAGCAGTTCTTC. Its protein is CASSPMLGQGKSNEQFF. Filled out from reference TRBV7-7 and TRBJ2-1, the complete variable domain reads GAGVSQSPRYKVTKRGQDVTLRCDPISSHATLYWYQQALGQGPEFLTYFNYEAQPDKSGLPSDRFSAERPEGSISTLTIQRTEQRDSAMYRCASSPMLGQGKSNEQFFGPGTRLTVL.

The rearrangement links TRBV11-2 to TRBJ2-3; 7 nucleotides align to TRBD2. The CDR3 extends over 16 amino acids. V trimming: 4 bases; J trimming: 1 base; junction bases outside the gene matches: 8. From germline, CDR1 is SGHAT and CDR2 FQNNGV. The chain's CDR3 is CASSSFGGGRTDTQYF. The CDR3 DNA sequence: TGTGCCAGCAGCTCTTTTGGGGGGGGACGCACAGATACGCAGTATTTT.

The J gene is TRBJ1-5, the V gene TRBV19; 7 bases map to TRBD1. The J segment lost 2 bases and the V segment lost 6 bases, leaving 7 bases of the junction unmatched. CDR1 is LNHDA, CDR2 SQIVND, per germline (reference sequence). This CDR3 has 15 residues. The CDR3 DNA sequence: TGTGCCAGTAGGACCGGGACAGACCGCAATCAGCCCCAGCATTTT. Protein product: CASRTGTDRNQPQHF.

This chain links TRBV5-1 with TRBJ2-5, with 9 bases lining up with TRBD1. The germline V gene has CDR1 SGHRS and CDR2 YFSETQ. The CDR3 contains 15 residues. The J segment lost 4 bases and the V segment lost 2 bases, leaving 6 bases of the junction unmatched. CDR3 loop: CASSFYQGQGETQYF. DNA of the CDR3: TGCGCCAGCAGCTTTTATCAGGGACAGGGAGAGACCCAGTACTTC. The variable domain in full, completed from reference TRBV5-1 and TRBJ2-5, reads KAGVTQTPRYLIKTRGQQVTLSCSPISGHRSVSWYQQTPGQGLQFLFEYFSETQRNKGNFPGRFSGRQFSNSRSEMNVSTLELGDSALYLCASSFYQGQGETQYFGPGTRLLVL.

This chain links TRBV4-1 with TRBJ1-4; 8 nucleotides match TRBD1. Per germline, CDR1 MGHRA and CDR2 YSYEKL. CDR3 length: 14 amino acids. The V and J ends lost 3 bases and 7 bases, in that order; junction bases with no gene match: 4. The CDR3 region is CASSQDRVREKLFF. CDR3 sequence (DNA): TGCGCCAGCAGCCAGGACAGGGTTCGTGAAAAACTGTTTTTT.

Worth noting for this clone: This sample also contains other DNA sequences that code for the same CDR3. The genes are TRBV5-1 and TRBJ1-2; tentatively, D is TRBD1 (6 bases). Looked up from germline, CDR1 is SGHRS and CDR2 is YFSETQ. V lost 0 bases to trimming and J lost 8 bases, with 8 bases between them. The CDR3 length is 12 residues. The CDR3 nucleotides read TGCGCCAGCAGCTTGGAGGGGGAGGGCTACACCTTC. This sequence encodes CASSLEGEGYTF.

The chain carries TRBV6-5 and TRBJ1-3; 8 bases are shared with TRBD1. Germline V gene lookup returns CDR1 MNHEY and CDR2 SVGAGI. The CDR3 has 13 residues. Losses at the gene ends were 7 bases for V and 4 bases for J; bases not matched to a gene: 3. CDR3 region: CASTRTGGNTIYF. In DNA, the CDR3 is TGTGCCAGCACGCGGACAGGGGGAAACACCATATATTTT.

The rearrangement joins TRBV7-2 to TRBJ2-2, with a weak D call TRBD1 (6 bases). This CDR3 has 13 amino acids. Germline CDR1 is SGHTA and CDR2 is FQGNSA. Trimming took off 5 bases at V and 8 bases at J, with 12 bases between the two ends. CDR3 amino acids: CASSRTRGGELFF. DNA for the CDR3: TGTGCCAGCAGCAGGACGAGGGGGGGGGAGCTGTTTTTT. The variable domain in full, with the rest retrieved from reference TRBV7-2 and TRBJ2-2, is GAGVSQSPSNKVTEKGKDVELRCDPISGHTALYWYRQSLGQGLEFLIYFQGNSAPDKSGLPSDRFSAERTGGSVSTLTIQRTQQEDSAVYLCASSRTRGGELFFGEGSRLTVL.

For the CDR3, the DNA is TGTGCCAGCAGTTACGGTCCTGACAGACCGACCTTCTACGAGCAGTACTTC. It is translated as CASSYGPDRPTFYEQYF. The J gene is TRBJ2-7, the V gene TRBV6-2 or TRBV6-3, with D maybe TRBD1 (5 bases). There are 17 residues in the CDR3. The V end was cut by 2 bases, the J end by 3 bases, with 20 bases between. Germline V gene data show CDR1 as MNHEY and CDR2 as SVGEGT.

V and J are TRBV5-1 and TRBJ2-7; D not resolved. The V and J ends lost 4 bases and 0 bases respectively, with 14 bases between them. CDR1 is SGHRS and CDR2 is YFSETQ in the germline V gene. The CDR3 is 15 residues long. CDR3 residues: CASSTNTANSYEQYF. In DNA form, the CDR3 reads TGCGCCAGCAGCACCAACACAGCCAACTCCTACGAGCAGTACTTC.